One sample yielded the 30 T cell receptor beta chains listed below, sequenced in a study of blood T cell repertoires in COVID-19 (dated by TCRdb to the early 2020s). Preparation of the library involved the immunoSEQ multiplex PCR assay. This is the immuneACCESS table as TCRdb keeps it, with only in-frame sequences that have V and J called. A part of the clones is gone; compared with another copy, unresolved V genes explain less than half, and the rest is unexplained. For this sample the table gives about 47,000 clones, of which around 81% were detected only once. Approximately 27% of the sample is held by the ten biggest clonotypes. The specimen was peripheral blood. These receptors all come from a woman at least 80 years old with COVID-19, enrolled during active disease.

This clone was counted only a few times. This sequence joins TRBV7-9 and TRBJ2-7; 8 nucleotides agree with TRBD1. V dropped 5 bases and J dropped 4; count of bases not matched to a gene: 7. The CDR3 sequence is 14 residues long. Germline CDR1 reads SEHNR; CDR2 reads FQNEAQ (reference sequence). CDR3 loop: CASSRKDREYEQYF. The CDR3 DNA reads TGTGCCAGCAGCCGAAAGGACAGGGAGTACGAGCAGTACTTC.

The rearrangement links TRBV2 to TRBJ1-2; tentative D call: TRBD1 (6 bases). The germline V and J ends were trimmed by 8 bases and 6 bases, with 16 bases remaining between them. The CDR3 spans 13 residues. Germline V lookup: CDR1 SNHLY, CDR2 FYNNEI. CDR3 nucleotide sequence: TGTGCCAGCCCCGCACAGGGATGGAATGGCTACACCTTC. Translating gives CASPAQGWNGYTF. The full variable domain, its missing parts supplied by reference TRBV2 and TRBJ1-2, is EPEVTQTPSHQVTQMGQEVILRCVPISNHLYFYWYRQILGQKVEFLVSFYNNEISEKSEIFDDQFSVERPDGSNFTLKIRSTKLEDSAMYFCASPAQGWNGYTFGSGTRLTVV.

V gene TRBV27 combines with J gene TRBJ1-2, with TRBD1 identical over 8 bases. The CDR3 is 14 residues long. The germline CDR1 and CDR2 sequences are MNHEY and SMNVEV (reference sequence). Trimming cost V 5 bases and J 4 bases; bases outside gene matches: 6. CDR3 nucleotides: TGTGCCAGCAGTCCACACCAGGGGGCCTATGGCTACACCTTC. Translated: CASSPHQGAYGYTF.

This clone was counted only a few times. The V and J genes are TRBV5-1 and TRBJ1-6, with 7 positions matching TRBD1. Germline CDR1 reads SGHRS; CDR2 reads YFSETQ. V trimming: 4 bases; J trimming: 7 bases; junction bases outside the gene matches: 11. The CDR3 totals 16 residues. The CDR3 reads CASSPEQGEINSPLHF. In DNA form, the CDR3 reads TGCGCCAGCAGCCCAGAGCAGGGGGAGATAAATTCACCCCTCCACTTT.

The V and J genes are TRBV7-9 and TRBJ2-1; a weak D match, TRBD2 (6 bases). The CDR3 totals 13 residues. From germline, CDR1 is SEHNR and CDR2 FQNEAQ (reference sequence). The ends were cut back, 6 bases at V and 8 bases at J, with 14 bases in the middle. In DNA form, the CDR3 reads TGTGCCAGCAGTCCGGCAAGCGGGTATGAGCAGTTCTTC. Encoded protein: CASSPASGYEQFF.

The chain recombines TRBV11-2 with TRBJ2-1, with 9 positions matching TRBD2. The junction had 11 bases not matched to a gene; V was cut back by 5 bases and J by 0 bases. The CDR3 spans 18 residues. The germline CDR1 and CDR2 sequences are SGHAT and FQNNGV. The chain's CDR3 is CASSTGTSLRSSYNEQFF. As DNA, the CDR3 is TGTGCCAGCAGCACCGGGACTAGCCTAAGGAGCTCCTACAATGAGCAGTTCTTC. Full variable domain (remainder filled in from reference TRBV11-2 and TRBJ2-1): EAGVAQSPRYKIIEKRQSVAFWCNPISGHATLYWYQQILGQGPKLLIQFQNNGVVDDSQLPKDRFSAERLKGVDSTLKIQPAKLEDSAVYLCASSTGTSLRSSYNEQFFGPGTRLTVL.

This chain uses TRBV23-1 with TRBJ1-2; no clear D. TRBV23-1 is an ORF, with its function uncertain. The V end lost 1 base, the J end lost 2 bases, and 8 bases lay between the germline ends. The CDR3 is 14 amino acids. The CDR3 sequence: CASSQLRRNYGYTF. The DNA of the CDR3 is TGCGCCAGCAGTCAATTAAGGAGAAACTATGGCTACACCTTC.

The CDR3 protein is CASSRGHRGVAEAFF. The CDR3 DNA follows: TGTGCCAGCAGCCGGGGTCACAGGGGGGTTGCTGAAGCTTTCTTT. This chain joins TRBV11-3 and TRBJ1-1; TRBD1 agrees at 8 bases. Unmatched junction bases numbered 11, after V lost 5 bases and J lost 6 bases. CDR3 length: 15 residues. CDR1 and CDR2 (germline): SGHNT, YENEEA.

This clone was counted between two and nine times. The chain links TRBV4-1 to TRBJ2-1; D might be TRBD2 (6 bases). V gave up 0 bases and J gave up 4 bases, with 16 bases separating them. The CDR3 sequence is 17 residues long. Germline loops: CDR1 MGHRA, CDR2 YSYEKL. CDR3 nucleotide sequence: TGCGCCAGCAGCCAAGATTTTCGCGGGACGGGATACAATGAGCAGTTCTTC. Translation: CASSQDFRGTGYNEQFF.

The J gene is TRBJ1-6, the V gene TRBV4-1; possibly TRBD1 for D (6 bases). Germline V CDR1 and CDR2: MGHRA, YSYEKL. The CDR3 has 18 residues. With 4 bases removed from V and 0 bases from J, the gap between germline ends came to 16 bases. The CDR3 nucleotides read TGCGCCAGCAGCCTCAGATTCGGACAGAGCTCCTATAATTCACCCCTCCACTTT. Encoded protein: CASSLRFGQSSYNSPLHF.

CDR3 DNA: TGTGCCAGCAGCTCCGGGACAGGGGGCCAGGAGACCCAGTACTTC. It codes for CASSSGTGGQETQYF. The genes are TRBV11-3 and TRBJ2-5; 12 bases are a match to TRBD1. CDR3 length: 15 amino acids. The V gene end was trimmed by 4 bases and the J gene end by 5 bases; junction bases not matched to a gene: 5. Looked up from germline, CDR1 is SGHNT and CDR2 is YENEEA.

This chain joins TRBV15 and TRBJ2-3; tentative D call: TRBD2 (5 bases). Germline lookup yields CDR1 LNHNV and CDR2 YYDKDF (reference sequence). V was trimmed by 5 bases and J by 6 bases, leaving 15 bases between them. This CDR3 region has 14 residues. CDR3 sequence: CATSPLTRRDTQYF. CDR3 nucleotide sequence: TGTGCCACCAGCCCCTTAACTAGGCGGGATACGCAGTATTTT.

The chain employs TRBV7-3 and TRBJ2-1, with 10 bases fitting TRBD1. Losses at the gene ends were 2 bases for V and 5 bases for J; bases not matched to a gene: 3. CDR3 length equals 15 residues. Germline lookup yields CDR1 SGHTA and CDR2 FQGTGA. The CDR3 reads CASSLVGTGDNEQFF. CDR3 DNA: TGTGCCAGCAGCTTAGTTGGGACAGGGGACAATGAGCAGTTCTTC. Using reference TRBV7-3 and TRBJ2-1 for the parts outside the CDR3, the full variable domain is GAGVSQTPSNKVTEKGKYVELRCDPISGHTALYWYRQSLGQGPEFLIYFQGTGAADDSGLPNDRFFAVRPEGSVSTLKIQRTERGDSAVYLCASSLVGTGDNEQFFGPGTRLTVL.

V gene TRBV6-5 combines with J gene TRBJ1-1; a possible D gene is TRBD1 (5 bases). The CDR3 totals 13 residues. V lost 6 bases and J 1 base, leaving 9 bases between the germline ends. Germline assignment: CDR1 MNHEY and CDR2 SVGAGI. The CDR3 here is CASSPQGNTEAFF. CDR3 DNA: TGTGCCAGCAGCCCGCAGGGGAACACTGAAGCTTTCTTT.

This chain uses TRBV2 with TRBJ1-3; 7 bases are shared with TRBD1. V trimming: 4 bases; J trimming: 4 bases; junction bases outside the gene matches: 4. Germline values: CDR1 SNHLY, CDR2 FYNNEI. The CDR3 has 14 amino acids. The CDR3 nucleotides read TGTGCCAGCAGTGTACAGGGGCTGGGAAACACCATATATTTT. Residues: CASSVQGLGNTIYF.

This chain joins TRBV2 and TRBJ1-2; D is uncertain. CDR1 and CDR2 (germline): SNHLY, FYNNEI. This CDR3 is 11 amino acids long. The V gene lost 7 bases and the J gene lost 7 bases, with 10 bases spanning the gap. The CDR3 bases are TGTGCCAGCAAAAGTTACGGTGGCTACACCTTC. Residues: CASKSYGGYTF.

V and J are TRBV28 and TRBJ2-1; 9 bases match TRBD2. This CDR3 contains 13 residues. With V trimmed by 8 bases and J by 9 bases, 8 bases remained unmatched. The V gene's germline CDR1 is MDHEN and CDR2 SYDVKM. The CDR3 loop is CASLAGGPGEQFF. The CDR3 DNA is TGTGCCAGCCTCGCGGGAGGGCCGGGTGAGCAGTTCTTC.

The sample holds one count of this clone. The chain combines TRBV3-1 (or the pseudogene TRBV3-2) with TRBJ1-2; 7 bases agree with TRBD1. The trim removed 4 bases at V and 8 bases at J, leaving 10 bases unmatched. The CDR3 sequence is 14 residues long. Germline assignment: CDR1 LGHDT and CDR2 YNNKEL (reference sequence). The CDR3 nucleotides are TGTGCCAGCAGCCTCGCCAGGGGGAGGATCGGCTACACCTTC. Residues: CASSLARGRIGYTF.

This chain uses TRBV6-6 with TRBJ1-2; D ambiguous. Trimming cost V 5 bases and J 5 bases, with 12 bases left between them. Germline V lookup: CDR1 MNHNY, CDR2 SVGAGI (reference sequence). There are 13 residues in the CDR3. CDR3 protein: CASSPGGLYGYTF. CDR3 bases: TGTGCCAGCAGTCCAGGCGGGTTATATGGCTACACCTTC.

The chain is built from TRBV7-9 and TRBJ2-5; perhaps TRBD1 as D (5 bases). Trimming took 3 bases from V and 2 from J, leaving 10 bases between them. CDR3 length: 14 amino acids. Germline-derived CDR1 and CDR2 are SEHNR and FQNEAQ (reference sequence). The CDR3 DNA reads TGTGCCAGCAGCTTCGGGCAGGGTCAAGAGACCCAGTACTTC. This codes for CASSFGQGQETQYF.

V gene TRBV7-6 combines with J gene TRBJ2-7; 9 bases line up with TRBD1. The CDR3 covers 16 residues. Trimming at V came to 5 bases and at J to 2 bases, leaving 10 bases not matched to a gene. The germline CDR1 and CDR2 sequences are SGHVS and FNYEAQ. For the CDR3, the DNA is TGTGCCAGCAGCGTATTACCGGGACAGGGACCCTACGAGCAGTACTTC. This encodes CASSVLPGQGPYEQYF.

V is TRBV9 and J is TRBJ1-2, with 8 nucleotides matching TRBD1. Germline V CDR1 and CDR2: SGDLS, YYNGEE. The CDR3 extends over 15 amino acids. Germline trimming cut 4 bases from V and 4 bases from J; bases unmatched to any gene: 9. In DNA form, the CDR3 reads TGTGCCAGCAGCTCTCCCAGGGGGCAAAGCTATGGCTACACCTTC. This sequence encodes CASSSPRGQSYGYTF. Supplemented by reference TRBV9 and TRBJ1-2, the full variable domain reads DSGVTQTPKHLITATGQRVTLRCSPRSGDLSVYWYQQSLDQGLQFLIQYYNGEERAKGNILERFSAQQFPDLHSELNLSSLELGDSALYFCASSSPRGQSYGYTFGSGTRLTVV.

CDR3 nucleotides: TGTGCCAGCAGTACCCCACAGGGGCACAATTCACCCCTCCACTTT. It specifies CASSTPQGHNSPLHF. The chain couples TRBV6-2 or TRBV6-3 to TRBJ1-6, with 7 bases matching TRBD1. The CDR3 sequence is 15 residues long. Losses at the gene ends were 5 bases for V and 7 bases for J; bases not matched to a gene: 8. From germline, CDR1 is MNHEY and CDR2 SVGEGT.

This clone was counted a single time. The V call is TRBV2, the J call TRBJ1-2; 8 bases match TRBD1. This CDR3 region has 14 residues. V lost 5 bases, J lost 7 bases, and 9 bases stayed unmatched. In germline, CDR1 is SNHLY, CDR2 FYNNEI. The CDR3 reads CASSSWTGQPGYTF. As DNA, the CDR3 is TGTGCCAGCAGTTCTTGGACAGGGCAACCTGGCTACACCTTC.

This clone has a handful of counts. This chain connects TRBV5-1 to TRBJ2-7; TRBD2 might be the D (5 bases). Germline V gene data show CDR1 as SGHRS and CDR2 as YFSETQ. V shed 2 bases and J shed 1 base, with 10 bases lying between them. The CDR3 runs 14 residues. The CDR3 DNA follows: TGCGCCAGCAGCTTCCGGGATGGGTCCTACGAGCAGTACTTC. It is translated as CASSFRDGSYEQYF.

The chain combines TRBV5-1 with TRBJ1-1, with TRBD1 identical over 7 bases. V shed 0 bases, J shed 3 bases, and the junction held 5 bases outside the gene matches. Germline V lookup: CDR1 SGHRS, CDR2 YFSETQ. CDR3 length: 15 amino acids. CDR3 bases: TGCGCCAGCAGCTTGGAGGCAGGGGGTCACACTGAAGCTTTCTTT. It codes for CASSLEAGGHTEAFF.

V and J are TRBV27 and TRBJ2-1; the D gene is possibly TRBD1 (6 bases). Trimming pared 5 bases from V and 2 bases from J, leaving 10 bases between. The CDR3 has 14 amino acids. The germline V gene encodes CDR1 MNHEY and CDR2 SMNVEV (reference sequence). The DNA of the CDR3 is TGTGCCAGCAGTCAGACAGGAGCCTACAATGAGCAGTTCTTC. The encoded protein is CASSQTGAYNEQFF.

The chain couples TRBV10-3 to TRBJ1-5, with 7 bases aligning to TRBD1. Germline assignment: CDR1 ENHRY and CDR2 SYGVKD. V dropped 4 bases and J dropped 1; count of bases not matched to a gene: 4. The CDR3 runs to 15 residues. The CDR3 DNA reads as TGTGCCATCAGTGGGGACAGACCAAGCAATCAGCCCCAGCATTTT. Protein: CAISGDRPSNQPQHF.

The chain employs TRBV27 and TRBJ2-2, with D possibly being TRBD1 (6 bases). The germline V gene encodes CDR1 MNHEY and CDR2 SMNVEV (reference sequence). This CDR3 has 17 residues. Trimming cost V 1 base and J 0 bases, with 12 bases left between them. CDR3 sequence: CASSLYRATTNTGELFF. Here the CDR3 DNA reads TGTGCCAGCAGTTTATACAGGGCTACTACGAACACCGGGGAGCTGTTTTTT.

DNA of the CDR3: TGTGCCAGCAGTCCGCGGGACAGGGCTAATTCACCCCTCCACTTT. Translating gives CASSPRDRANSPLHF. V and J are TRBV6-5 and TRBJ1-6, with 9 bases aligning to TRBD1. The length of the CDR3 is 15 residues. The germline gives CDR1 MNHEY, CDR2 SVGAGI. The ends lost 5 bases at V and 6 bases at J; junction bases unmatched: 5.